The 26 T cell receptor beta chains presented below share a single source sample, sequenced in a study of blood T cell repertoires in COVID-19. Sequenced by immunoSEQ multiplex PCR; TCRdb stores in-frame clones only, minus some. The top ten clones hold more than 2% of a sample with a few hundred thousand clones, 70% to 90% of them seen once. Sequencing was performed on PBMCs or T cells enriched from blood (not recorded which). The receptors stem from a man aged 25 to 45 who had recovered from COVID-19.

J is TRBJ2-3 and V is TRBV29-1; tentative D call: TRBD1 (5 bases). CDR1 and CDR2 from the germline V gene are SQVTM and ANQGSEA. CDR3 length: 12 amino acids. Trimming removed 2 bases at V and 5 bases at J, with 8 bases between. The CDR3 sequence: CSVEQGEDTQYF. The CDR3 DNA sequence: TGCAGCGTTGAACAGGGTGAAGATACGCAGTATTTT.

J is TRBJ2-1 and V is TRBV2, with 8 bases that match TRBD2. Per the germline V gene, CDR1 is SNHLY and CDR2 is FYNNEI. The CDR3 has 14 residues. Trimming cost V 5 bases and J 10 bases; bases outside gene matches: 10. The CDR3 DNA follows: TGTGCCAGCAGTACGGGACTAGTAGGCGGGGAGCAGTTCTTC. Its protein is CASSTGLVGGEQFF.

The chain uses TRBV7-8 and TRBJ1-2; a weak D match, TRBD1 (6 bases). V gave up 3 bases and J gave up 5 bases, with 10 bases separating them. CDR1 and CDR2 from the germline V gene are SGHVS and FQNEAQ. The CDR3 runs 13 residues. The CDR3 bases are TGTGCCAGCAGCTTGGACAGAGAGTATGGCTACACCTTC. Amino acid sequence: CASSLDREYGYTF.

This chain uses TRBV10-3 with TRBJ1-2; tentative D call: TRBD1 (5 bases). Germline CDR1 and CDR2: ENHRY and SYGVKD. Trimming stripped 8 bases from V and 8 bases from J, with 18 bases between. The CDR3 sequence is 13 residues long. In nucleotides, the CDR3 is TGTGCCATCGGGCCTCCGGGGGGTGAGGGCTACACCTTC. Its translation is CAIGPPGGEGYTF.

The chain carries TRBV5-1 and TRBJ1-1; no definite D call. Per germline, CDR1 SGHRS and CDR2 YFSETQ. V was clipped by 4 bases and J by 4 bases, with 14 bases between them. The CDR3 has 14 residues. In DNA, the CDR3 is TGCGCCAGCAGCATGACGGGAGGGATCACTGAAGCTTTCTTT. Its translation: CASSMTGGITEAFF.

The chain employs TRBV25-1 and TRBJ2-7; unclear D gene. Between the trimmed V and J ends, which lost 4 bases and 3 bases, there was a span of 10 bases. There are 13 residues in the CDR3. CDR1 is MGHDK and CDR2 is SYGVNS in the germline V gene. CDR3 coding DNA: TGTGCCAGCAGTGTCTTCAGGATCTACGAGCAGTACTTC. Translating gives CASSVFRIYEQYF.

The rearrangement uses TRBV27 and TRBJ1-4, with D possibly being TRBD1 (5 bases). Trimming took 5 bases from V and 3 from J, leaving 10 bases between them. Germline V lookup: CDR1 MNHEY, CDR2 SMNVEV (reference sequence). The CDR3 length is 14 residues. The CDR3 is CASSPRDSNEKLFF. DNA of the CDR3: TGTGCCAGCAGTCCCAGGGATTCTAATGAAAAACTGTTTTTT.

This clone was seen a handful of times. The rearrangement joins TRBV19 to TRBJ1-3; TRBD1 matches 11 bases. The CDR3 consists of 17 residues. The V gene's germline CDR1 is LNHDA and CDR2 SQIVND (reference sequence). Unmatched junction bases numbered 11, after V lost 8 bases and J lost 2 bases. The CDR3 DNA sequence: TGTGCCAGTGGTGGGGACAGGGGGACCTCGGCTGGAAACACCATATATTTT. It yields the protein CASGGDRGTSAGNTIYF.

This sequence joins TRBV7-9 and TRBJ2-3, with D perhaps TRBD2 (7 bases). Germline CDR1 is SEHNR and CDR2 is FQNEAQ (reference sequence). The CDR3 contains 15 residues. The germline V and J ends were trimmed by 3 bases and 3 bases, with 13 bases remaining between them. The CDR3 region is CASSLEAGATDTQYF. The CDR3 nucleotides are TGTGCCAGCAGCTTGGAGGCGGGGGCGACAGATACGCAGTATTTT.

The chain recombines TRBV25-1 with TRBJ1-1, with D tentatively TRBD1 (5 bases). Trimming removed 6 bases from V and 1 base from J, with 9 bases in between. CDR3 length equals 13 residues. Germline assignment: CDR1 MGHDK and CDR2 SYGVNS. CDR3 DNA: TGTGCCAGCAGAACCAGGGAGAACACTGAAGCTTTCTTT. It encodes CASRTRENTEAFF.

The J gene is TRBJ2-1, the V gene TRBV3-1 (or the pseudogene TRBV3-2); 7 bases align to TRBD2. The CDR3 is made up of 14 amino acids. The J segment lost 3 bases and the V segment lost 3 bases, leaving 2 bases of the junction unmatched. Germline assignment: CDR1 LGHDT and CDR2 YNNKEL (reference sequence). CDR3 bases: TGTGCCAGCAGCCACGGGGAGGGCTACAATGAGCAGTTCTTC. Translated, it gives CASSHGEGYNEQFF.

The chain recombines TRBV7-9 with TRBJ1-2; D remains unclear. V lost 1 base and J lost 13, with 10 bases in between. This CDR3 region has 11 residues. In germline, CDR1 is SEHNR, CDR2 FQNEAQ (reference sequence). For the CDR3, the DNA is TGTGCCAGCAGCTTAGGGCAGAACAGCACCTTC. Protein: CASSLGQNSTF.

The V call is TRBV5-6, the J call TRBJ1-6; maybe TRBD1 (5 bases). Germline CDR1 is SGHDT and CDR2 is YYEEEE. This CDR3 contains 15 residues. V was shortened by 4 bases and J by 0 bases, with 8 bases between the two germline ends. The CDR3 bases are TGTGCCAGCAGCCCGCAGGGCTCCTATAATTCACCCCTCCACTTT. Residues: CASSPQGSYNSPLHF. Together with reference TRBV5-6 and TRBJ1-6, the CDR3 gives the full variable domain: DAGVTQSPTHLIKTRGQQVTLRCSPKSGHDTVSWYQQALGQGPQFIFQYYEEEERQRGNFPDRFSGHQFPNYSSELNVNALLLGDSALYLCASSPQGSYNSPLHFGNGTRLTVT.

The chain links TRBV3-1 (or the pseudogene TRBV3-2) to TRBJ1-6; D is perhaps TRBD1 (5 bases). The CDR3 runs 15 residues. V was clipped by 1 base and J by 13 bases, with 17 bases between them. Germline lookup yields CDR1 LGHDT and CDR2 YNNKEL (reference sequence). The CDR3 nucleotides read TGTGCCAGCAGCCAAGGGGGCTCTGGCGTATATCCCCTCCACTTT. Translated, it gives CASSQGGSGVYPLHF.

This clone appeared once. This chain joins TRBV6-5 and TRBJ1-6; possibly TRBD1 for D (5 bases). CDR1 is MNHEY, CDR2 SVGAGI, per germline. The V end was cut by 7 bases, the J end by 9 bases, with 19 bases between. The CDR3 is 15 residues long. The DNA for the CDR3 is TGTGCCAGCACCGCCGGGTCCAGGGTCGGTTCACCCCTCCACTTT. This codes for CASTAGSRVGSPLHF.

J is TRBJ1-1 and V is TRBV10-3; D uncertain. Germline CDR1 and CDR2: ENHRY and SYGVKD. CDR3 length: 13 residues. Trimming cost V 0 bases and J 6 bases, with 8 bases left between them. The CDR3 DNA sequence: TGTGCCATCAGTGAGTCGGCCCCACCTGAAGCTTTCTTT. Translated, it gives CAISESAPPEAFF.

The rearrangement joins TRBV9 to TRBJ1-1; 9 bases line up with TRBD1. Trimming took 4 bases from V and 7 from J; bases not matched to a gene: 8. This CDR3 has 14 residues. Germline V lookup: CDR1 SGDLS, CDR2 YYNGEE. This chain's CDR3 is CASSPWTGAVEAFF. In DNA, the CDR3 is TGTGCCAGCAGCCCATGGACAGGGGCCGTTGAAGCTTTCTTT.

This sequence joins TRBV3-1 (or the pseudogene TRBV3-2) and TRBJ1-2, with 8 bases lining up with TRBD1. This CDR3 region has 13 residues. Looked up from germline, CDR1 is LGHDT and CDR2 is YNNKEL (reference sequence). V was pared by 2 bases and J by 7 bases, with 3 bases of the junction left unmatched. The CDR3 loop reads CASSQLGQGGYTF. As DNA, the CDR3 is TGTGCCAGCAGCCAACTTGGACAGGGTGGCTACACCTTC.

The J gene is TRBJ1-4, the V gene TRBV15, with D unresolved. The V gene lost 5 bases and the J gene lost 5 bases, with 12 bases spanning the gap. Germline loops: CDR1 LNHNV, CDR2 YYDKDF (reference sequence). The CDR3 covers 14 residues. The CDR3 DNA reads as TGTGCCACCAGCCCTACTCCGGAGAATGAAAAACTGTTTTTT. Translated, it gives CATSPTPENEKLFF.

The V and J genes are TRBV5-6 and TRBJ1-3; weak D call: TRBD1 (5 bases). The CDR3 extends over 12 amino acids. Germline CDR1 SGHDT, CDR2 YYEEEE. V lost 0 bases, J lost 7 bases, and 5 bases lay in between. Here the CDR3 reads CASSLEGNTIYF. Written as DNA, the CDR3 is TGTGCCAGCAGCTTGGAGGGGAACACCATATATTTT.

The chain employs TRBV18 and TRBJ2-7, with 9 bases identical to TRBD1. Trimming at V came to 2 bases and at J to 3 bases, leaving 14 bases not matched to a gene. Germline values: CDR1 KGHSH, CDR2 LQKENI. This CDR3 comprises 18 residues. The CDR3 is CASSPWILGGTGLYEQYF. The DNA for the CDR3 is TGTGCCAGCTCACCATGGATTCTGGGAGGGACAGGGCTCTACGAGCAGTACTTC.

The chain is built from TRBV18 and TRBJ1-5; D is ambiguous. Germline lookup yields CDR1 KGHSH and CDR2 LQKENI. Trimming left V 0 bases short and J 5 bases short, with 11 bases between. CDR3 length: 15 residues. CDR3 DNA sequence: TGTGCCAGCTCACCACCGGAGGGTCAGCATCAGCCCCAGCATTTT. Its translation is CASSPPEGQHQPQHF.

The chain links TRBV6-1 to TRBJ2-7, with TRBD2 matching over 9 bases. Trimming removed 0 bases from V and 2 bases from J; junction bases left unmatched: 23. This CDR3 comprises 22 residues. Germline CDR1 is MNHNS and CDR2 is SASEGT. CDR3 sequence: CASSEAPGGGGYVVALTYEQYF. CDR3 coding DNA: TGTGCCAGCAGTGAAGCCCCGGGCGGGGGGGGATATGTGGTAGCGCTCACCTACGAGCAGTACTTC.

The sample holds a few counts of this clone. This chain connects TRBV19 to TRBJ1-6; 9 positions match TRBD1. Trimming cost V 3 bases and J 8 bases; bases outside gene matches: 11. There are 17 residues in the CDR3. CDR1 and CDR2 from the germline V gene are LNHDA and SQIVND (reference sequence). The CDR3 DNA reads as TGTGCCAGTAGTATTCTCCCGGGACAGGGACGAGATTCACCCCTCCACTTT. This encodes CASSILPGQGRDSPLHF.

The V call is TRBV6-1, the J call TRBJ1-4; D is perhaps TRBD1 (6 bases). CDR3 size: 15 residues. The germline V and J ends were trimmed by 0 bases and 5 bases, with 10 bases remaining between them. The germline gives CDR1 MNHNS, CDR2 SASEGT. The CDR3 bases are TGTGCCAGCAGTGAAGCGGCAGGGGAAAATGAAAAACTGTTTTTT. Protein: CASSEAAGENEKLFF.

The chain is built from TRBV7-3 and TRBJ2-6; D perhaps matches TRBD1 (5 bases). Per germline, CDR1 SGHTA and CDR2 FQGTGA. The CDR3 runs to 15 residues. V gave up 5 bases and J gave up 2 bases, with 10 bases separating them. This chain's CDR3 is CASSTGSPGANVLTF. DNA for the CDR3: TGTGCCAGCAGCACAGGCTCCCCTGGGGCCAACGTCCTGACTTTC.